These T cell receptor beta chains were read from a single sample in a study of T cells in Graves' hyperthyroidism and ophthalmopathy. TCRdb used MiXCR to reprocess the multiplex PCR reads, holding one entry per CDR3 protein. The profile shows 400,000 to 550,000 distinct CDR3 sequences, approximately 25% of them singletons. The specimen was blood. Receptors originate from a woman aged 30 to 39 with Graves' ophthalmopathy. CDR3s include the opening cysteine and the closing phenylalanine or tryptophan. Each record gives: clone size, V gene, D gene, J gene, CDR3 protein, CDR3 DNA. D genes are given only for firm matches. Clone size, where shown, is once, few, many, or a class for clones that have expanded.

-,TRBV6-1,-,TRBJ1-1,CASTWGQGNTESFF,-
many,TRBV12-3/TRBV12-4,-,TRBJ1-5,CASTYSAQGGQPQHF,TGTGCCAGCACCTACTCGGCCCAGGGAGGGCAGCCCCAGCATTTT
few,TRBV2,-,TRBJ2-7,CASRGLEEQYF,TGTGCCAGCAGGGGGTTGGAGGAGCAGTACTTC
-,TRBV4-1,-,TRBJ1-1,CASSQVIGGYTEAFF,TGCGCCAGCAGCCAGGTTATCGGAGGGTACACTGAAGCTTTCTTT
many,TRBV19,TRBD2,TRBJ2-2,CASSMGGIGELFF,TGTGCCAGTAGTATGGGAGGGATCGGGGAGCTGTTTTTT
few,TRBV11-2,TRBD2,TRBJ2-1,CASSPSGAASGGASSYNEQFF,TGTGCCAGCAGCCCAAGCGGTGCGGCTAGCGGGGGGGCTAGCTCCTACAATGAGCAGTTCTTC
-,TRBV12-3/TRBV12-4,TRBD1,TRBJ1-1,CASGWTGDTEAFF,TGTGCCAGCGGATGGACAGGGGACACTGAAGCTTTCTTT
many,TRBV12-3/TRBV12-4,-,TRBJ1-2,CASSYGSAYGYTF,TGTGCCAGCAGTTACGGCAGCGCTTATGGCTACACCTTC
few,TRBV28,TRBD1,TRBJ2-7,CASSLHSTGTYEQYF,TGTGCCAGCAGTTTACACTCGACAGGGACCTACGAGCAGTACTTC
many,TRBV6-1,-,TRBJ1-3,CASLAERNTIYF,TGTGCCAGTCTGGCAGAGAGAAACACCATATATTTT
many,TRBV5-1,-,TRBJ2-4,CASSLLPVAKNIQYF,TGCGCCAGCAGCTTGTTGCCAGTAGCCAAAAACATTCAGTACTTC
-,TRBV7-3,-,TRBJ2-7,CASSLVGPDYEQYF,TGTGCCAGCAGCTTGGTGGGCCCGGACTACGAGCAGTACTTC
many,TRBV6-2/TRBV6-3,-,TRBJ1-1,CASSLYREAPYMNTEAFF,TGTGCCAGCAGTTTGTATAGGGAAGCCCCCTACATGAACACTGAAGCTTTCTTT
-,TRBV30,-,TRBJ1-3,CAWSVEGNTIYF,TGTGCCTGGAGTGTAGAGGGAAACACCATATATTTT
-,TRBV30,-,TRBJ1-2,CAWSPLHAGYTF,TGTGCCTGGAGCCCCCTACACGCGGGCTACACCTTC
-,TRBV24-1,-,TRBJ2-6,CATRRLENGANVLTF,TGTGCCACCAGGAGACTAGAGAATGGGGCCAACGTCCTGACTTTC
many,TRBV30,-,TRBJ2-7,CAWTPKGPKQYF,TGTGCCTGGACCCCCAAAGGACCTAAGCAGTACTTC
-,TRBV5-6,TRBD1,TRBJ2-2,CASSFLDRVNTGELFF,TGTGCCAGCAGCTTCTTGGACAGGGTGAACACCGGGGAGCTGTTTTTT
few,TRBV11-2,-,TRBJ2-5,CASSRPRDQETQYF,TGTGCCAGCAGCCGCCCCCGGGACCAAGAGACCCAGTACTTC
many,TRBV27,-,TRBJ2-5,CASSYRHRRETQYF,TGTGCCAGCAGTTATCGGCATCGGAGGGAGACCCAGTACTTC
-,TRBV20-1,TRBD2,TRBJ2-5,CSARATSGGRGETQYF,TGCAGTGCTAGAGCGACTAGCGGGGGAAGGGGAGAGACCCAGTACTTC
few,TRBV20-1,TRBD2,TRBJ2-7,CSARAPGPGLAGGYEQYF,TGCAGTGCTAGAGCTCCCGGCCCAGGACTCGCGGGAGGCTACGAGCAGTACTTC
few,TRBV7-3,-,TRBJ2-2,CASSSTGPNTGELFF,TGTGCCAGCAGCTCTACCGGGCCAAACACCGGGGAGCTGTTTTTT
few,TRBV19,-,TRBJ1-5,CASSISTLFDQPQHF,TGTGCCAGTAGTATCTCGACCCTGTTCGATCAGCCCCAGCATTTT
-,TRBV3-1,-,TRBJ2-5,CASSHAEKEAQYF,TGTGCCAGCAGCCATGCAGAAAAGGAGGCCCAGTACTTC
many,TRBV19,-,TRBJ1-5,CASTRLGGGNQPQHF,TGTGCCAGTACTCGCTTGGGGGGAGGAAATCAGCCCCAGCATTTT
many,TRBV11-2,-,TRBJ1-2,CASSSNWGYTF,TGTGCCAGCAGCTCGAATTGGGGCTACACCTTC